This TCR beta chain originates from a study of tumor and adjacent non-tumor tissue in lung cancer. A modified ARM-PCR protocol with three rounds of nested PCR amplified TCRbeta. TCRdb redid the calling of the multiplex PCR reads with MiXCR, one entry per CDR3 protein. Among approximately 120,000 distinct CDR3 sequences, 60% to 65% were seen once, and the ten largest hold 15% to 20%. A note on this clonotype: A much larger clone lies one base from this, so it may be a read error. The CDR3 carries no conserved terminal phenylalanine or tryptophan, so it likely arises from a read error.

No cell sorting was done before RNA was extracted from the tissue. Distant lung tissue was collected more than 3 cm away from the tumor edge. Germline V gene sequence: CDR1 MRHNA, CDR2 SNTAGT. V lost 0 bases, J lost 3 bases, and 6 bases lay in between. The CDR3 is made up of 14 amino acids. This chain connects TRBV6-4 to TRBJ2-1; D might be TRBD1 or TRBD2, each matching 5 bases. This receptor was identified in a man aged 60 to 75 with non-small cell lung cancer. The sample consisted of distant non-tumor lung tissue. In nucleotides, the CDR3 is TGTGCCAGCAGTGACTCGGGGGACTACAATGAGCAGTTCGTC. It codes for CASSDSGDYNEQFV.